What follows are 5 T cell receptor beta chains derived from one specimen sequenced in a study of T cells in Graves' hyperthyroidism and ophthalmopathy. Amplified regions were TCR beta CDR3 sequences from RNA transcripts. TCR CDR3 regions were first amplified by RT-PCR with HTBI primers. TCRdb ran MiXCR on the multiplex PCR reads and lists one entry per CDR3 protein. The sample records under 450,000 distinct CDR3 sequences, approximately 15% being singletons. Input material: blood. These receptor sequences come from a man in his thirties or forties with Graves' hyperthyroidism that later progressed to Graves' ophthalmopathy.

This clonotype was detected ten times or more. This rearrangement joins TRBV29-1 to TRBJ2-1; D is perhaps TRBD1 or TRBD2 (5 bases each). The CDR3 has 14 amino acids. V lost 7 bases and J 4 bases, leaving 17 bases between the germline ends. Germline CDR1 SQVTM, CDR2 ANQGSEA. The CDR3 reads CSAKSLGTYNEQFF. The CDR3, as DNA: TGCAGCGCTAAATCGCTCGGGACGTACAATGAGCAGTTCTTC.

Remarks on this clonotype: This may arise from a read error, as a much more abundant clone is one base away. V usage is TRBV3-1 and J usage is TRBJ2-7; D is possibly TRBD1 (5 bases). This CDR3 is built from 14 residues. Germline CDR1 LGHDT, CDR2 YNNKEL (reference sequence). The CDR3 coding sequence is TGTGCCGGCAGCCCTTGGCCGGACAACTACGAGCAGTACTTC. The encoded protein is CAGSPWPDNYEQYF.

The chain employs TRBV9 and TRBJ2-7, with a possible D match to TRBD1 (6 bases). Trimming removed 2 bases at V and 6 bases at J, with 12 bases between. The germline V gene has CDR1 SGDLS and CDR2 YYNGEE. The CDR3 runs to 13 residues. In DNA form, the CDR3 reads TGTGCCAGCAGCGTCGCGGCAGGGGCCGAGCAGTACTTC. Amino acids: CASSVAAGAEQYF. The full variable domain, completed using reference TRBV9 and TRBJ2-7, is DSGVTQTPKHLITATGQRVTLRCSPRSGDLSVYWYQQSLDQGLQFLIQYYNGEERAKGNILERFSAQQFPDLHSELNLSSLELGDSALYFCASSVAAGAEQYFGPGTRLTVT.

This clonotype was seen only a few times. V is TRBV12-3 or TRBV12-4 and J is TRBJ1-4, with 9 bases that match TRBD1. CDR3 size: 15 residues. The V and J ends lost 0 bases and 7 bases, in that order; junction bases with no gene match: 3. The CDR3 reads CASSLARDRAEKLFF. DNA for the CDR3: TGTGCCAGCAGTTTAGCGCGGGACAGGGCTGAAAAACTGTTTTTT.

This clonotype was seen ten or more times. This clone may be a read error of a much larger clone one base away. V gene TRBV7-2 combines with J gene TRBJ2-3; D unresolved. The CDR3 extends over 11 amino acids. Germline V gene sequence: CDR1 SGHTA, CDR2 FQGNSA. Trimming shortened V by 7 bases and J by 2 bases, and 4 bases separated the two germline ends. CDR3 amino acids: CASTLTDTQYF. CDR3 bases: TGTGCCAGCACCCTCACAGATACGCAGTATTTT.